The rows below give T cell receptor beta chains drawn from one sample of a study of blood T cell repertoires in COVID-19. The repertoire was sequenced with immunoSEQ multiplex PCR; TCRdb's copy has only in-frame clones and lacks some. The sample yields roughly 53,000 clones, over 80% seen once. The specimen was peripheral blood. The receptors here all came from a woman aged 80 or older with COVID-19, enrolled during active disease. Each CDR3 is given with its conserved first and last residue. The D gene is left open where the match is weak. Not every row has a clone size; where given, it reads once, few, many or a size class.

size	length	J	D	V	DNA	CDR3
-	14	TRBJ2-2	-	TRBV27	TGTGCCAGCAGTTTACACAGCGGGACCGGGGAGCTGTTTTTT	CASSLHSGTGELFF
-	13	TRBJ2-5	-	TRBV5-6	TGTGCCAGCAGCTGGGGCAGGGGAGAGACCCAGTACTTC	CASSWGRGETQYF
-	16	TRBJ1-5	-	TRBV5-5	TGTGCCAGCAGCTTGGGCGGAGCGGGCAACAATCAGCCCCAGCATTTT	CASSLGGAGNNQPQHF
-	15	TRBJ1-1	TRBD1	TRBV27	TGTGCCAGCAAGCCTCTGGGACAGAGGAACACTGAAGCTTTCTTT	CASKPLGQRNTEAFF
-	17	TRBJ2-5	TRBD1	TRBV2	TGTGCCAGCAGCCTGGGACAGGGATCAGCCAACCAAGAGACCCAGTACTTC	CASSLGQGSANQETQYF
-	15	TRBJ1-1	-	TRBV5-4	TGTGCCAGCAGCTCGCGACAGTATCAGAACACTGAAGCTTTCTTT	CASSSRQYQNTEAFF
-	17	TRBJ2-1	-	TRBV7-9	TGTGCCAGCAGCAGTCAGCCAGGCAGGGCAGATGGCAATGAGCAGTTCTTC	CASSSQPGRADGNEQFF
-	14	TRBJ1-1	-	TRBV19	TGTGCCAGTAGTATCGGACTCACGAACACTGAAGCTTTCTTT	CASSIGLTNTEAFF
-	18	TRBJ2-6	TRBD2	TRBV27	TGTGCCAGCAGTCAGGGACTAGCGGGCTCCTCTGGGGCCAACGTCCTGACTTTC	CASSQGLAGSSGANVLTF
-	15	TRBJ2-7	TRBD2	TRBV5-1	TGCGCCAGCAGACACGGGGCTAGCGGGACCTACGAGCAGTACTTC	CASRHGASGTYEQYF
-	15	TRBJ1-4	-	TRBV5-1	TGCGCCAGCACCTTCGGGGTGGCAACTAATGAAAAACTGTTTTTT	CASTFGVATNEKLFF
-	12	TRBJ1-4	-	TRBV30	TGTGCCTGGAGTCCTAGAGCCGAAAAACTGTTTTTT	CAWSPRAEKLFF
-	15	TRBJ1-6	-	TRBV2	TGTGCCAGCAGTGAAGCCCGGACGGGAAATTCACCCCTCCACTTT	CASSEARTGNSPLHF
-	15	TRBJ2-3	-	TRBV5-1	TGCGCCACCGCCTCTGAGAAGTGGAGCACAGATACGCAGTATTTT	CATASEKWSTDTQYF
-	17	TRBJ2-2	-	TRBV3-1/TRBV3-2	TGTGCCAGCAGCCAAGACCGGAGGGATGTAGGGACCGGGGAGCTGTTTTTT	CASSQDRRDVGTGELFF
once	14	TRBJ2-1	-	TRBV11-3	TGTGCCAGCAGCCTTACAGGGAGCTACAATGAGCAGTTCTTC	CASSLTGSYNEQFF
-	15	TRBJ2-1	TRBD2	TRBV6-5	TGTGCCAGCAGTTACAGCGAGCGGGGGAACAATGAGCAGTTCTTC	CASSYSERGNNEQFF
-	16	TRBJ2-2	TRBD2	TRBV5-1	TGCGCCAGCAGCTTGGTTGCGGGGGGTATCACCGGGGAGCTGTTTTTT	CASSLVAGGITGELFF
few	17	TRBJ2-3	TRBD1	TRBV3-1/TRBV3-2	TGTGCCAGCAGCCAAGTCAAGGACAGGGGAAGGACAGATACGCAGTATTTT	CASSQVKDRGRTDTQYF
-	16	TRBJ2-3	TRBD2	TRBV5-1	TGCGCCAGCAGCTTGACGACTAGCGTGGACCCAGATACGCAGTATTTT	CASSLTTSVDPDTQYF
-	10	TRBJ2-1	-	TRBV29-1	TGCAGCGTTTACAACAATGAGCAGTTCTTC	CSVYNNEQFF
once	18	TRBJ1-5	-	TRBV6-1	TGTGCCAGCAGTGAAATCAAAGGGGCAGGGACAATAAATCAGCCCCAGCATTTT	CASSEIKGAGTINQPQHF
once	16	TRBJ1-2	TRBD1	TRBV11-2	TGTGCCAGCAGCTTTACCCGGACAGGGGGCATGTATGGCTACACCTTC	CASSFTRTGGMYGYTF
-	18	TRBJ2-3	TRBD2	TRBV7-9	TGTGCCAGCAGCTCGCCGGGACTAGCGGGGGACCTCACAGATACGCAGTATTTT	CASSSPGLAGDLTDTQYF
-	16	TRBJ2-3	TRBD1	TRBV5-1	TGCGCCAGCAGCTCCCCTGGACAGGGGGCCACAGATACGCAGTATTTT	CASSSPGQGATDTQYF
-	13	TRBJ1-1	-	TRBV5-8	TGTGCCAGCAGACCCGGAGGTCGCACTGAAGCTTTCTTT	CASRPGGRTEAFF
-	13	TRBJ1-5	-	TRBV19	TGTGCCAGTAGTATGACGGGTTATCAGCCCCAGCATTTT	CASSMTGYQPQHF
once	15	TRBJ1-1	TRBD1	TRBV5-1	TGCGCCAGCAGCGACCCGGGACAGGGAGACACTGAAGCTTTCTTT	CASSDPGQGDTEAFF
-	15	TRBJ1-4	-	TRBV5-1	TGCGCCAGCAGCTTGAGAGGGGGACGGGGTGAAAAACTGTTTTTT	CASSLRGGRGEKLFF